A single sample is the source of the 16 T cell receptor beta chains below, sequenced in a study of cytomegalovirus exposure and HLA in healthy donors. The PCR made use of 60 Vbeta and 13 Jbeta primers. Clones were read by immunoSEQ multiplex PCR, and TCRdb kept only the in-frame ones, dropping some. Among about 160,000 clones listed, more than 70% were seen once. The sample comprised PBMCs. Source of these receptors: a boy aged 2 to 10 in good health and CMV-seronegative.

The J gene is TRBJ2-3, the V gene TRBV2; no firm D call. CDR3 length equals 14 residues. Trimming stripped 1 base from V and 0 bases from J, with 5 bases between. Germline CDR1 and CDR2: SNHLY and FYNNEI. CDR3 bases: TGTGCCAGCAGTGAAGGAACTAGCACAGATACGCAGTATTTT. This translates into CASSEGTSTDTQYF. The variable domain in full, with the rest retrieved from reference TRBV2 and TRBJ2-3, is EPEVTQTPSHQVTQMGQEVILRCVPISNHLYFYWYRQILGQKVEFLVSFYNNEISEKSEIFDDQFSVERPDGSNFTLKIRSTKLEDSAMYFCASSEGTSTDTQYFGPGTRLTVL.

In DNA, the CDR3 is TGTGCCAGCAGTATCTCTACAGGAATTGGACAGCCCCAGCATTTT. The encoded protein is CASSISTGIGQPQHF. This chain joins TRBV27 and TRBJ1-5; possibly TRBD1 for D (5 bases). CDR1 MNHEY and CDR2 SMNVEV come from the germline V gene (reference sequence). V was shortened by 5 bases and J by 7 bases, with 18 bases between the two germline ends. The CDR3 has 15 residues.

CDR3 region: CASSVSGRGYEQYF. The CDR3 region has the DNA TGTGCCAGCAGCGTAAGCGGGAGAGGCTACGAGCAGTACTTC. This sequence joins TRBV9 and TRBJ2-7; TRBD2 matches 8 bases. The CDR3 length is 14 residues. Trimming at V came to 1 base and at J to 3 bases, leaving 3 bases not matched to a gene. Germline assignment: CDR1 SGDLS and CDR2 YYNGEE. Based on the CDR3 plus reference TRBV9 and TRBJ2-7, the full variable domain is DSGVTQTPKHLITATGQRVTLRCSPRSGDLSVYWYQQSLDQGLQFLIQYYNGEERAKGNILERFSAQQFPDLHSELNLSSLELGDSALYFCASSVSGRGYEQYFGPGTRLTVT.

The table lists this clone with a count of one. In the same sample, other DNA sequences code for this CDR3. The chain joins TRBV27 to TRBJ2-7; 7 positions match TRBD1. The CDR3 contains 13 residues. Germline CDR1 MNHEY, CDR2 SMNVEV (reference sequence). Trimming took 5 bases from V and 4 from J; bases not matched to a gene: 5. For the CDR3, the DNA is TGTGCCAGCAGTCTAAACAGGGGATACGAGCAGTACTTC. Translation gives CASSLNRGYEQYF.

The J gene is TRBJ1-1, the V gene TRBV12-5, with a tentative D call TRBD1 (5 bases). Trimming stripped 3 bases from V and 3 bases from J, with 11 bases between. This CDR3 spans 14 amino acids. Germline V gene data show CDR1 as LGHNT and CDR2 as FRNRAP. The CDR3 sequence: CASGFEGRHTEAFF. In DNA form, the CDR3 reads TGTGCTAGTGGTTTTGAGGGGAGGCACACTGAAGCTTTCTTT.

The rearrangement links TRBV2 to TRBJ1-6; possible D gene TRBD1, 6 bases. Deletions cut 7 bases from V and 5 bases from J, with 12 bases between. This CDR3 region has 14 residues. Germline CDR1 and CDR2: SNHLY and FYNNEI. CDR3 amino acids: CASKSRTDNSPLHF. The CDR3, as DNA: TGTGCCAGCAAGAGTAGGACAGATAATTCACCCCTCCACTTT.

This sequence joins TRBV5-6 and TRBJ2-7; possible D gene TRBD1, 6 bases. CDR3 length equals 14 residues. Trimming removed 5 bases at V and 0 bases at J, with 12 bases between. Germline V gives CDR1 SGHDT, CDR2 YYEEEE. The CDR3 DNA sequence: TGTGCCAGCAGTTCCGGGACACACTCCTACGAGCAGTACTTC. Translating it yields CASSSGTHSYEQYF.

The CDR3 DNA is TGTGCCAGTACGGGACAGTTTAACTATGGCTACACCTTC. This sequence encodes CASTGQFNYGYTF. The chain links TRBV19 to TRBJ1-2; 7 nucleotides align to TRBD1. The CDR3 covers 13 residues. The V gene's germline CDR1 is LNHDA and CDR2 SQIVND (reference sequence). V was pared by 7 bases and J by 1 base, with 3 bases of the junction left unmatched.

The table lists this clone with a few counts. The chain joins TRBV5-8 to TRBJ2-7; D remains ambiguous. The CDR3 is made up of 14 amino acids. CDR1 and CDR2 from the germline V gene are SGHTS and YDEGEE. V lost 0 bases to trimming and J lost 5 bases, with 12 bases between them. DNA for the CDR3: TGTGCCAGCAGCTTGGGGTTTGGAGCGAACGAGCAGTACTTC. This codes for CASSLGFGANEQYF.

The rearrangement uses TRBV5-1 and TRBJ1-1; TRBD1 agrees at 7 bases. CDR3 length: 17 residues. Germline CDR1 and CDR2: SGHRS and YFSETQ. With 0 bases clipped from V and 1 base from J, the junction kept 9 bases outside the gene matches. Written as DNA, the CDR3 is TGCGCCAGCAGCTTGGAAGGCTCGGGACAGCCGAACACTGAAGCTTTCTTT. This translates into CASSLEGSGQPNTEAFF.

The J gene is TRBJ1-2, the V gene TRBV5-1; D call uncertain. Trimming took 0 bases from V and 0 from J, leaving 12 bases between them. The germline V gene has CDR1 SGHRS and CDR2 YFSETQ. This CDR3 has 16 residues. CDR3 DNA sequence: TGCGCCAGCAGCTTGGGAACAAGTTATTCTAACTATGGCTACACCTTC. Translated, it gives CASSLGTSYSNYGYTF.

This clone showed up just a few times. This chain uses TRBV4-1 with TRBJ1-1; D possibly corresponds to TRBD1 (5 bases). The V gene's germline CDR1 is MGHRA and CDR2 YSYEKL. V lost 7 bases and J 4 bases, leaving 19 bases between the germline ends. The CDR3 spans 15 residues. CDR3 coding DNA: TGCGCCAGCAATCGGGACTCTGGAGCCGGCACTGAAGCTTTCTTT. Protein product: CASNRDSGAGTEAFF.

The rearrangement joins TRBV4-1 to TRBJ2-3, with TRBD1 matching over 10 bases. With 4 bases clipped from V and 4 bases from J, the junction kept 8 bases outside the gene matches. Germline CDR1 is MGHRA and CDR2 is YSYEKL. The CDR3 contains 16 residues. The CDR3 nucleotides are TGCGCCAGCAGCCGAGGGACAGGGGTAGCTGCAGATACGCAGTATTTT. It is translated as CASSRGTGVAADTQYF.

The chain has TRBV14 and TRBJ2-6; the D is unclear. The ends were cut back, 1 base at V and 2 bases at J, with 9 bases in the middle. The germline gives CDR1 SGHDN, CDR2 FVKESK. This CDR3 contains 16 residues. CDR3 sequence: CASSQGSTAGANVLTF. The CDR3 coding sequence is TGTGCCAGCAGCCAAGGATCCACAGCTGGGGCCAACGTCCTGACTTTC.

This chain connects TRBV29-1 to TRBJ2-5; 15 bases are a match to TRBD2. Germline-derived CDR1 and CDR2 are SQVTM and ANQGSEA. V trimming: 6 bases; J trimming: 5 bases; junction bases outside the gene matches: 4. The CDR3 is 14 residues long. The CDR3, as DNA: TGCAGCGTGGGGACTAGCGGGAGGTGGGAGACCCAGTACTTC. Its translation is CSVGTSGRWETQYF.

The rearrangement links TRBV11-2 to TRBJ2-1; 8 nucleotides agree with TRBD1. CDR3 length: 16 residues. Trimming cost V 0 bases and J 4 bases; bases outside gene matches: 5. Germline V gene lookup returns CDR1 SGHAT and CDR2 FQNNGV. CDR3 bases: TGTGCCAGCAGCTTAGATACACAGGGGGGATACAATGAGCAGTTCTTC. It encodes CASSLDTQGGYNEQFF.